This T cell receptor beta chain was captured by sequencing in a study of blood T cell repertoires in COVID-19. V shed 1 base, J shed 2 bases, and the junction held 11 bases outside the gene matches. Germline values: CDR1 SGHVS, CDR2 FQNEAQ. The CDR3 is 17 amino acids. Assay: immunoSEQ multiplex PCR; the TCRdb copy retains only in-frame clones and omits some. The sample lists under 350,000 clones; 70% to 90% were seen once. Sequencing was performed on PBMCs or T cells enriched from blood (not recorded which). The origin of this receptor is a woman in her forties with acute COVID-19. The chain employs TRBV7-8 and TRBJ2-7, with 7 bases matching TRBD2. The DNA for the CDR3 is TGTGCCAGCAGCTTAGTTATAGGTTCAGGGAGGGCCTACGAGCAGTACTTC. The encoded protein is CASSLVIGSGRAYEQYF.